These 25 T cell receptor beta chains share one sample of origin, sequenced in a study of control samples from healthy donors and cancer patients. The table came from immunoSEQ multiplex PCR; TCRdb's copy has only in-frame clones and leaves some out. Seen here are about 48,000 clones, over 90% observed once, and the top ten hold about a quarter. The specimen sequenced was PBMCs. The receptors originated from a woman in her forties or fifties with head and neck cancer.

This CDR3 reads CASRSGGAKNIQYF. The CDR3 DNA reads as TGTGCCAGCAGGTCAGGAGGAGCCAAAAACATTCAGTACTTC. The J gene is TRBJ2-4, the V gene TRBV7-9, with D perhaps TRBD2 (5 bases). Looked up from germline, CDR1 is SEHNR and CDR2 is FQNEAQ (reference sequence). V was clipped by 6 bases and J by 0 bases, with 9 bases between them. CDR3 size: 14 residues.

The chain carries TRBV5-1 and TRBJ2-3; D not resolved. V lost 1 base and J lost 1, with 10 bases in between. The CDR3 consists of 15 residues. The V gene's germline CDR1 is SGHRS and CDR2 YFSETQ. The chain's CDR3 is CASSLSRTGTDTQYF. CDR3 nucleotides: TGCGCCAGCAGCTTGAGCAGAACAGGCACAGATACGCAGTATTTT.

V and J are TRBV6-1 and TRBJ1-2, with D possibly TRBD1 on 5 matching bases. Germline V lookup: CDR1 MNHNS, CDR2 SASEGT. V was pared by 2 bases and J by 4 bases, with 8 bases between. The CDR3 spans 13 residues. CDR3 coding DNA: TGTGCCAGCAGTGAACAAGGGGCCTATGGCTACACCTTC. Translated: CASSEQGAYGYTF.

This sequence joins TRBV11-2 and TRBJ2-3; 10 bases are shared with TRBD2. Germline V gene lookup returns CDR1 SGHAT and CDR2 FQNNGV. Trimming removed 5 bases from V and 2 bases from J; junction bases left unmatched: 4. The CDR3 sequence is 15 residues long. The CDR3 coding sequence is TGTGCCAGCAGCCTCCTAGCGGGGGTCACAGATACGCAGTATTTT. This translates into CASSLLAGVTDTQYF.

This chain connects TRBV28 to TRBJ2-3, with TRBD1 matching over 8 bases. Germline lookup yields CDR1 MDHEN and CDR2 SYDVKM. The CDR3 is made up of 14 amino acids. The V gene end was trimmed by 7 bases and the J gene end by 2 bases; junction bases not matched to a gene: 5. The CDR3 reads CASTPRGLTDTQYF. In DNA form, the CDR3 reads TGTGCCAGCACCCCCAGGGGGCTCACAGATACGCAGTATTTT. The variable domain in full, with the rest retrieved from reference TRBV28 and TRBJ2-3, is DVKVTQSSRYLVKRTGEKVFLECVQDMDHENMFWYRQDPGLGLRLIYFSYDVKMKEKGDIPEGYSVSREKKERFSLILESASTNQTSMYLCASTPRGLTDTQYFGPGTRLTVL.

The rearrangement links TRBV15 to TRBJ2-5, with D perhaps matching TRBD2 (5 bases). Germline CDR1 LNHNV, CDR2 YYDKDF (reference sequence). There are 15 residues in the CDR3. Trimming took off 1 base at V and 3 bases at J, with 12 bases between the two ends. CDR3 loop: CATSRAGAVEETQYF. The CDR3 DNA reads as TGTGCCACCAGCAGAGCTGGAGCGGTTGAAGAGACCCAGTACTTC. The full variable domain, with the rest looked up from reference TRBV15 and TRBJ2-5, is DAMVIQNPRYQVTQFGKPVTLSCSQTLNHNVMYWYQQKSSQAPKLLFHYYDKDFNNEADTPDNFQSRRPNTSFCFLDIRSPGLGDTAMYLCATSRAGAVEETQYFGPGTRLLVL.

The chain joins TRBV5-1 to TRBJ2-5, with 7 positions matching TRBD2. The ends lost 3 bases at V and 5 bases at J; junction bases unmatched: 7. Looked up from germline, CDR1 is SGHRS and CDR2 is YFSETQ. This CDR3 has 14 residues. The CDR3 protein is CASSSRGGRETQYF. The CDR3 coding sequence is TGCGCCAGCAGCTCGCGCGGGGGTCGGGAGACCCAGTACTTC.

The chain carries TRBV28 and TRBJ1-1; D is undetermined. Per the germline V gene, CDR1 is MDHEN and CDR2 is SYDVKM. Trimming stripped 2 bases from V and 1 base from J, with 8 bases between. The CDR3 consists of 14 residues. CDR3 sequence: CASSLGSPNTEAFF. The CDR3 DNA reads TGTGCCAGCAGTTTAGGAAGCCCGAACACTGAAGCTTTCTTT.

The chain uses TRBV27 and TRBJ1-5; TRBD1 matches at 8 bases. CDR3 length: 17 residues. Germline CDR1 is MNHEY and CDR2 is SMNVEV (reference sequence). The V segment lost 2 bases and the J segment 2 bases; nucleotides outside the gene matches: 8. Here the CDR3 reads CASSLGGQGHGNQPQHF. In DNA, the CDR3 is TGTGCCAGCAGTTTAGGAGGACAGGGTCACGGCAATCAGCCCCAGCATTTT.

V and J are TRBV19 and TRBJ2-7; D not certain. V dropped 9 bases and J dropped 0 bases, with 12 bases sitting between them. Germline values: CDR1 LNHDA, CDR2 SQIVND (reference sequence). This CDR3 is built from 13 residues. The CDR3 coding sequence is TGTGCCAGCCGCTCCGAACACTCCTACGAGCAGTACTTC. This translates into CASRSEHSYEQYF.

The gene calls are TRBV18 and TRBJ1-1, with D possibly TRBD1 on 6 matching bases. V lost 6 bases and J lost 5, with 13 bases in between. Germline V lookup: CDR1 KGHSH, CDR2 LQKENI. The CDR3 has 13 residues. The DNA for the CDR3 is TGTGCCAGCTCTCCAGAGAGGGGGACTGAAGCTTTCTTT. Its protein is CASSPERGTEAFF.

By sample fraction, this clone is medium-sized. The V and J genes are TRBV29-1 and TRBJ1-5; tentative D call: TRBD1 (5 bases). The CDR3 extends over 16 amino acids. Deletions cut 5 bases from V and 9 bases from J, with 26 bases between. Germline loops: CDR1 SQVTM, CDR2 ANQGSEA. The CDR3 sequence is CSVIEGQGGVVGPQHF. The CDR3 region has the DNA TGCAGCGTTATTGAAGGTCAGGGTGGGGTCGTAGGGCCCCAGCATTTT.

CDR3 nucleotides: TGCAGCGTAGCCGGGACGGCTGATGGCTACACCTTC. It is translated as CSVAGTADGYTF. J is TRBJ1-2 and V is TRBV29-1; D is possibly TRBD1 (5 bases). CDR1 SQVTM and CDR2 ANQGSEA come from the germline V gene. V was trimmed by 6 bases and J by 6 bases, leaving 14 bases between them. The CDR3 runs to 12 residues.

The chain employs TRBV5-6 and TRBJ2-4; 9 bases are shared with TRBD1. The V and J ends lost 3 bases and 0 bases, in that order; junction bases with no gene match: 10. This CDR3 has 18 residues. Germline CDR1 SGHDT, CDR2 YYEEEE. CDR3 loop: CASSSPGTGPLAKNIQYF. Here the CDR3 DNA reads TGTGCCAGCAGCTCCCCCGGGACAGGGCCGCTAGCCAAAAACATTCAGTACTTC.

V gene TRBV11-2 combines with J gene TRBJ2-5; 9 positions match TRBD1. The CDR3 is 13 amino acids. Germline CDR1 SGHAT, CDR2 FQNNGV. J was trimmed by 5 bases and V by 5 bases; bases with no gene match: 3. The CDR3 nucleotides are TGTGCCAGCAGCGCCGGACAGGGGGAGACCCAGTACTTC. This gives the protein CASSAGQGETQYF.

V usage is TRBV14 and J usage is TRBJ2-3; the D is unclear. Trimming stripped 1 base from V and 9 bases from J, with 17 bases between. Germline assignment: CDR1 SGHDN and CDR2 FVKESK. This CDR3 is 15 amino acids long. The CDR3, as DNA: TGTGCCAGCAGCCAAGTGAACCCCGGACCCTTCACGCAGTATTTT. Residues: CASSQVNPGPFTQYF. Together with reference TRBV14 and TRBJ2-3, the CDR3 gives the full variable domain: EAGVTQFPSHSVIEKGQTVTLRCDPISGHDNLYWYRRVMGKEIKFLLHFVKESKQDESGMPNNRFLAERTGGTYSTLKVQPAELEDSGVYFCASSQVNPGPFTQYFGPGTRLTVL.

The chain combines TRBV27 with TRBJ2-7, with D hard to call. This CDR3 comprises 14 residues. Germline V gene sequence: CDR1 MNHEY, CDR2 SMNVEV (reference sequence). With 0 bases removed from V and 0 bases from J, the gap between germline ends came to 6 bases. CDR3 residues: CASSLSPNSYEQYF. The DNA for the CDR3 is TGTGCCAGCAGTTTATCCCCGAACTCCTACGAGCAGTACTTC.

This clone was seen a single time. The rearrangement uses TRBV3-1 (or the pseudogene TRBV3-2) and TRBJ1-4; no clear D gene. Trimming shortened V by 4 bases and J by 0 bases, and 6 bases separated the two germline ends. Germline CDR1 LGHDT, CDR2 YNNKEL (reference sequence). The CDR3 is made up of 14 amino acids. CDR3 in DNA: TGTGCCAGCAGCCCAACAGCAACTAATGAAAAACTGTTTTTT. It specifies CASSPTATNEKLFF.

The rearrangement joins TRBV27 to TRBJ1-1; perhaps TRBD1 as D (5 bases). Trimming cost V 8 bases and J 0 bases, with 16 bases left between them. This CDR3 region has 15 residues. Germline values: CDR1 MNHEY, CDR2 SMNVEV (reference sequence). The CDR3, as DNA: TGTGCCAGCCTCCCTCGGGGGGGTATGAACACTGAAGCTTTCTTT. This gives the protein CASLPRGGMNTEAFF.

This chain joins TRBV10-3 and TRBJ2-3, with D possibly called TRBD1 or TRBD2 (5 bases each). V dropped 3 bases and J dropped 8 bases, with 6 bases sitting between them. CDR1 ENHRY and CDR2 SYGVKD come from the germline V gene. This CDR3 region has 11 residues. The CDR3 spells CAISDGTTQYF. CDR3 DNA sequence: TGTGCCATCAGTGACGGGACTACGCAGTATTTT.

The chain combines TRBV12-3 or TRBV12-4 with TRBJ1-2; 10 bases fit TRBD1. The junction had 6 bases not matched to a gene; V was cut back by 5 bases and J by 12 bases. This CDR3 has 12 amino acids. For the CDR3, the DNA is TGTGCCAGCAGTCCGGGACAGGGGTATAACACCTTC. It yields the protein CASSPGQGYNTF.

The CDR3: CASSFGALGGQGTNEQFF. In nucleotides, the CDR3 is TGCGCCAGCAGCTTTGGAGCCTTAGGGGGACAGGGTACCAATGAGCAGTTCTTC. V usage is TRBV5-1 and J usage is TRBJ2-1; the match to TRBD1 covers 9 bases. V gave up 2 bases and J gave up 6 bases; unmatched junction bases: 15. The CDR3 has 18 amino acids. From germline, CDR1 is SGHRS and CDR2 YFSETQ.

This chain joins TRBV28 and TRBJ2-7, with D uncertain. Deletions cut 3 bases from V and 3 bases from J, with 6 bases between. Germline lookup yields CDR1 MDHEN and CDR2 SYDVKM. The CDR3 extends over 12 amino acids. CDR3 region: CASSFQNYEQYF. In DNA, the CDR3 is TGTGCCAGCAGTTTTCAGAACTACGAGCAGTACTTC. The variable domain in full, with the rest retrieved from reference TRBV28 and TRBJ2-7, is DVKVTQSSRYLVKRTGEKVFLECVQDMDHENMFWYRQDPGLGLRLIYFSYDVKMKEKGDIPEGYSVSREKKERFSLILESASTNQTSMYLCASSFQNYEQYFGPGTRLTVT.

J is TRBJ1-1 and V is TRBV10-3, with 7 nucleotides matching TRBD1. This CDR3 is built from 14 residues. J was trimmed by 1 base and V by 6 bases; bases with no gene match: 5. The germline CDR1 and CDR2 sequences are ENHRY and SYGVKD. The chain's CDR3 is CAIRGTDANTEAFF. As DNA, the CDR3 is TGTGCCATCAGAGGGACAGATGCGAACACTGAAGCTTTCTTT.

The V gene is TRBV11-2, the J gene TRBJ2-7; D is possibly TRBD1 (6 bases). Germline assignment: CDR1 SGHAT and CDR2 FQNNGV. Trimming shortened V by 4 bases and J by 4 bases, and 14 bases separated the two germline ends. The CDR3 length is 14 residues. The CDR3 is CASSSLDRFYEQYF. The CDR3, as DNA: TGTGCCAGCAGCTCTCTAGACAGGTTTTACGAGCAGTACTTC.